This TCR beta chain is drawn from a study of T cells in Graves' hyperthyroidism and ophthalmopathy. The wider study: Staff took peripheral blood when the initial diagnosis was made, before any treatment began.

Researchers took RNA transcripts and amplified the TCR beta CDR3 regions from them. Initially, a first-round RT-PCR of the TCR CDR3 employed the HTBI primer set. Each CDR3 protein gets one entry after TCRdb re-called the multiplex PCR reads with MiXCR. The data contain some 350,000 distinct CDR3 sequences, approximately 19% of them singletons. Patients aged 18 to 65 had newly diagnosed hyperthyroidism lasting under 2 months. Exclusion followed for patients with uncontrolled infection, other autoimmune disease, pregnancy or lactation. Findings of the study overall: Blood also carried most thyroid clonotypes expanded above 0.001.

In this sample, this clonotype turned up many times. Antigen unknown. The V and J ends lost 6 bases and 2 bases, in that order; junction bases with no gene match: 7. Germline CDR1 SGHRS, CDR2 YFSETQ. CDR3 size: 14 residues. The receptor comes from a woman aged 18-30 years with Graves' hyperthyroidism. The sample taken for sequencing was blood. V and J are TRBV5-1 and TRBJ2-5, with 7 bases matching TRBD1. This chain's CDR3 is CASNNRGSQETQYF. CDR3 bases: TGCGCCAGCAACAACAGGGGTTCGCAAGAGACCCAGTACTTC.